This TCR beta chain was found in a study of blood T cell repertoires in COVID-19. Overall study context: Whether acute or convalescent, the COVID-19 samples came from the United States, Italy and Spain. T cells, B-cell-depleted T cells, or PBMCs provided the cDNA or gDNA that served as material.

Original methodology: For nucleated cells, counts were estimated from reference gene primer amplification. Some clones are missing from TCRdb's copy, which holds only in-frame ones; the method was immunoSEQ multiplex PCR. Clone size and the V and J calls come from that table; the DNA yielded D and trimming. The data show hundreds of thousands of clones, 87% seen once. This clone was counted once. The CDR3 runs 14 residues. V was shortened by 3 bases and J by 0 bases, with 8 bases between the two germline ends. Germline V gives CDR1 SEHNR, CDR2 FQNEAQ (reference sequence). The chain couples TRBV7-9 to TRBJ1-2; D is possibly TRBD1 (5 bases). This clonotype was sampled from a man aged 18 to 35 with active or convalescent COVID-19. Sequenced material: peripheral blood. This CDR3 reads CASSFDRPNYGYTF. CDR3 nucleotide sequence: TGTGCCAGCAGCTTTGACAGACCTAACTATGGCTACACCTTC.